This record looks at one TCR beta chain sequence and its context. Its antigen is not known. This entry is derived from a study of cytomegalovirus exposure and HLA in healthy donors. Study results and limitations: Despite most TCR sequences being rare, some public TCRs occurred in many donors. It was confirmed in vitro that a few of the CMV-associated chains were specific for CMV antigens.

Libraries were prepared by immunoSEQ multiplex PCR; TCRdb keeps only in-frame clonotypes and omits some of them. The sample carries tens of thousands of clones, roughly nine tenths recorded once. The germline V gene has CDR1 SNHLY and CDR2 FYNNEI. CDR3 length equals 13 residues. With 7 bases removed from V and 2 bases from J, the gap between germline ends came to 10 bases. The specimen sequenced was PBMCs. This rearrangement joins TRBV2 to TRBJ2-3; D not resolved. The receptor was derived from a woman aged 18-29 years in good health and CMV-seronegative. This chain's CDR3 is CASNLLFTDTQYF. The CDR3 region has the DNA TGTGCCAGCAATTTACTCTTCACAGATACGCAGTATTTT.